The clone carrying this T cell receptor beta chain was observed a single time. This record comes from a study of blood T cells in healthy people across ages. Primed by a sample-barcoded 5' primer and a J-beta primer mix, a second PCR proceeded for roughly 7 to 12 cycles. One entry per CDR3 protein, called by TCRdb with MiXCR from the 5' RACE reads. The data show 1.4 million to 1.5 million distinct CDR3 sequences, 42% seen once. CDR3 length: 13 amino acids. From germline, CDR1 is SGHRS and CDR2 YFSETQ. The V end lost 3 bases, the J end lost 8 bases, and 14 bases lay between the germline ends. The specimen was blood. The gene calls are TRBV5-1 and TRBJ1-2; D is possibly TRBD1 (5 bases). The receptor's source is a woman younger than 35 in good health. CDR3 region: CASSSFGDHGYTF. Here the CDR3 DNA reads TGCGCCAGCAGCTCGTTCGGGGACCACGGCTACACCTTC.